A single sample is the source of the 25 T cell receptor beta chains below, sequenced in a study of cytomegalovirus exposure and HLA in healthy donors. Method: immunoSEQ multiplex PCR; TCRdb's copy keeps in-frame clones and lacks some. This sample yields 150,000 or so clones, of which 70% to 90% are seen a single time; about 2.2% belongs to the top ten. Specimen: PBMCs. Receptors were obtained from a human donor in good health.

The CDR3 coding sequence is TGTGCCAGCTCACCTTCGACAGGGGGCGACTATGGCTACACCTTC. Translating gives CASSPSTGGDYGYTF. V gene TRBV18 combines with J gene TRBJ1-2; 10 bases align to TRBD1. Trimming at V came to 3 bases and at J to 3 bases, leaving 4 bases not matched to a gene. The germline CDR1 and CDR2 sequences are KGHSH and LQKENI. The CDR3 sequence is 15 residues long.

J is TRBJ2-5 and V is TRBV7-3; TRBD2 might be the D (6 bases). The CDR3 totals 15 residues. V was trimmed by 6 bases and J by 5 bases, leaving 19 bases between them. The germline V gene encodes CDR1 SGHTA and CDR2 FQGTGA. The CDR3 bases are TGTGCCAGCAGTCTAGATCCTGGTCGGGGGGAGACCCAGTACTTC. It is translated as CASSLDPGRGETQYF.

The chain carries TRBV2 and TRBJ1-6, with 9 positions matching TRBD1. The CDR3 runs to 13 residues. V shed 6 bases, J shed 7 bases, and the junction held 1 base outside the gene matches. Looked up from germline, CDR1 is SNHLY and CDR2 is FYNNEI. The CDR3 region is CASSGQGNSPLHF. In DNA, the CDR3 is TGTGCCAGCAGCGGACAGGGGAATTCACCCCTCCACTTT. Together with reference TRBV2 and TRBJ1-6, the CDR3 gives the full variable domain: EPEVTQTPSHQVTQMGQEVILRCVPISNHLYFYWYRQILGQKVEFLVSFYNNEISEKSEIFDDQFSVERPDGSNFTLKIRSTKLEDSAMYFCASSGQGNSPLHFGNGTRLTVT.

This chain links TRBV27 with TRBJ2-1, with D possibly being TRBD2 (6 bases). CDR3 length: 16 residues. The V end was cut by 5 bases, the J end by 0 bases, with 14 bases between. Germline V gives CDR1 MNHEY, CDR2 SMNVEV (reference sequence). CDR3 sequence: CASSHRDSRSYNEQFF. DNA of the CDR3: TGTGCCAGCAGTCACCGGGACTCCCGCTCCTACAATGAGCAGTTCTTC.

The chain carries TRBV7-9 and TRBJ2-7; the D is unclear. Per the germline V gene, CDR1 is SEHNR and CDR2 is FQNEAQ (reference sequence). V lost 1 base and J lost 4, with 17 bases in between. CDR3 length: 16 residues. The CDR3 DNA follows: TGTGCCAGCAGCTTAGGTTCGGTGGATCTAGGATACGAGCAGTACTTC. This translates into CASSLGSVDLGYEQYF.

The chain recombines TRBV28 with TRBJ1-4, with D possibly matching TRBD1 (6 bases). V lost 7 bases to trimming and J lost 5 bases, with 17 bases between them. The germline V gene has CDR1 MDHEN and CDR2 SYDVKM. The CDR3 contains 15 residues. The CDR3 coding sequence is TGTGCCAGCATCCCGAAATGGGACACAAATGAAAAACTGTTTTTT. As protein: CASIPKWDTNEKLFF.

This clone was seen once. This CDR3 reads CATSRPQRYQETQYF. The CDR3 DNA reads TGTGCCACCAGCCGCCCCCAGAGGTACCAAGAGACCCAGTACTTC. V usage is TRBV15 and J usage is TRBJ2-5; D uncertain. Germline V CDR1 and CDR2: LNHNV, YYDKDF (reference sequence). CDR3 length: 15 residues. V lost 5 bases to trimming and J lost 0 bases, with 13 bases between them. The entire variable domain, with the rest obtained from reference TRBV15 and TRBJ2-5, is as follows: DAMVIQNPRYQVTQFGKPVTLSCSQTLNHNVMYWYQQKSSQAPKLLFHYYDKDFNNEADTPDNFQSRRPNTSFCFLDIRSPGLGDTAMYLCATSRPQRYQETQYFGPGTRLLVL.

The chain combines TRBV30 with TRBJ2-1; D is ambiguous. Trimming pared 2 bases from V and 6 bases from J, leaving 11 bases between. Germline assignment: CDR1 GTSNPN and CDR2 SVGIG (reference sequence). This CDR3 is built from 13 residues. This chain's CDR3 is CAWSPRLGNEQFF. The CDR3 nucleotides are TGTGCCTGGAGTCCGCGACTTGGCAATGAGCAGTTCTTC.

V and J are TRBV2 and TRBJ1-1; TRBD1 aligns across 12 bases. The CDR3 is 17 residues long. V shed 4 bases and J 1 base; nucleotides not matched to a gene: 7. Germline loops: CDR1 SNHLY, CDR2 FYNNEI. CDR3 DNA: TGTGCCAGCAGTGTGGGGACAGGGGGCGGGTCGAACACTGAAGCTTTCTTT. Protein sequence: CASSVGTGGGSNTEAFF.

In its sample, this clone was seen once. This rearrangement joins TRBV29-1 to TRBJ2-5; weak D call: TRBD1 (5 bases). Per the germline V gene, CDR1 is SQVTM and CDR2 is ANQGSEA. The CDR3 runs to 13 residues. V was cut by 3 bases and J by 2 bases, with 10 bases left in between. The DNA of the CDR3 is TGCAGCGTTGACAGGGCTGATCAAGAGACCCAGTACTTC. Protein product: CSVDRADQETQYF.

This clone was counted once. This rearrangement joins TRBV27 to TRBJ2-7; 7 nucleotides agree with TRBD2. The CDR3 is 13 residues long. Trimming at V came to 8 bases and at J to 0 bases, leaving 4 bases not matched to a gene. Germline V gives CDR1 MNHEY, CDR2 SMNVEV (reference sequence). CDR3 region: CASGTTFSYEQYF. The DNA for the CDR3 is TGTGCCAGCGGGACTACCTTCTCCTACGAGCAGTACTTC.

A note on this clone: Within the sample, other DNA sequences also encode this same CDR3. The J gene is TRBJ1-2, the V gene TRBV18, with 7 nucleotides matching TRBD1. The junction had 4 bases not matched to a gene; V was cut back by 3 bases and J by 6 bases. The CDR3 spans 13 residues. Per the germline V gene, CDR1 is KGHSH and CDR2 is LQKENI. CDR3 residues: CASSPGQGDGYTF. In DNA, the CDR3 is TGTGCCAGCTCACCGGGCCAGGGGGATGGCTACACCTTC. The full variable domain, completed using reference TRBV18 and TRBJ1-2, is NAGVMQNPRHLVRRRGQEARLRCSPMKGHSHVYWYRQLPEEGLKFMVYLQKENIIDESGMPKERFSAEFPKEGPSILRIQQVVRGDSAAYFCASSPGQGDGYTFGSGTRLTVV.

The chain has TRBV30 and TRBJ2-1; possibly TRBD2 for D (6 bases). The CDR3 is 14 amino acids. Trimming removed 7 bases from V and 10 bases from J, with 23 bases in between. The germline V gene has CDR1 GTSNPN and CDR2 SVGIG (reference sequence). CDR3 bases: TGTGCCTTATCTCACGTGGCGGGGATTTACGAGCAGTTCTTC. Amino acid sequence: CALSHVAGIYEQFF.

In this sample, this clone turned up once. V and J are TRBV6-5 and TRBJ1-5; D is unresolved. The germline V and J ends were trimmed by 5 bases and 5 bases, with 13 bases remaining between them. CDR3 length: 14 residues. Looked up from germline, CDR1 is MNHEY and CDR2 is SVGAGI. The CDR3: CASSPLLGDQPQHF. The DNA for the CDR3 is TGTGCCAGCAGTCCCCTCCTGGGCGATCAGCCCCAGCATTTT.

V usage is TRBV14 and J usage is TRBJ2-7, with 14 bases lining up with TRBD2. The CDR3 spans 17 residues. J gave up 8 bases and V 3 bases, and 12 bases lay outside the gene matches. Germline CDR1 reads SGHDN; CDR2 reads FVKESK. The CDR3 spells CASSHRHPGLAGVKQYF. CDR3 nucleotide sequence: TGTGCCAGCAGCCATAGACACCCGGGACTAGCGGGAGTCAAGCAGTACTTC.

V usage is TRBV19 and J usage is TRBJ1-1; the D gene is possibly TRBD1 (5 bases). Germline CDR1 reads LNHDA; CDR2 reads SQIVND (reference sequence). V lost 6 bases to trimming and J lost 5 bases, with 10 bases between them. The CDR3 runs to 12 residues. The CDR3 is CASSFRETEAFF. As DNA, the CDR3 is TGTGCCAGTAGCTTCAGGGAAACTGAAGCTTTCTTT.

The V and J genes are TRBV5-1 and TRBJ2-5, with D possibly matching TRBD2 (6 bases). Trimming left V 2 bases short and J 5 bases short, with 13 bases between. This CDR3 is 14 amino acids long. Germline V gene lookup returns CDR1 SGHRS and CDR2 YFSETQ. CDR3: CASSLTGEKETQYF. The DNA for the CDR3 is TGCGCCAGCAGCTTAACGGGAGAAAAGGAGACCCAGTACTTC.

The gene calls are TRBV5-6 and TRBJ1-2; D is perhaps TRBD1 (6 bases). The CDR3 has 19 residues. CDR1 SGHDT and CDR2 YYEEEE come from the germline V gene. Between the trimmed V and J ends, which lost 1 base and 5 bases, there was a span of 27 bases. CDR3 amino acids: CASSLSVDRPLRLGYGYTF. CDR3 bases: TGTGCCAGCAGCTTGTCTGTAGACAGGCCGCTCCGTCTAGGATATGGCTACACCTTC.

The chain employs TRBV7-9 and TRBJ1-3; D ambiguous. The germline V and J ends were trimmed by 3 bases and 0 bases, with 9 bases remaining between them. This CDR3 comprises 15 residues. CDR1 SEHNR and CDR2 FQNEAQ come from the germline V gene (reference sequence). The chain's CDR3 is CASSLSRDSGNTIYF. The CDR3 bases are TGTGCCAGCAGCTTGAGTCGGGACTCTGGAAACACCATATATTTT.

The rearrangement uses TRBV28 and TRBJ2-7, with TRBD1 matching 10 bases. This CDR3 has 15 amino acids. V lost 6 bases to trimming and J lost 9 bases; unmatched junction nucleotides: 14. CDR1 is MDHEN and CDR2 is SYDVKM in the germline V gene. This CDR3 is CASRNPDRGPLGQYF. CDR3 sequence (DNA): TGTGCCAGCAGAAACCCAGACAGGGGGCCCTTAGGGCAGTACTTC.

Only a few counts were recorded for this clone. The chain uses TRBV6-6 and TRBJ1-1; no reliable D call. V dropped 0 bases and J dropped 0 bases, with 5 bases sitting between them. The CDR3 contains 14 residues. CDR1 and CDR2 from the germline V gene are MNHNY and SVGAGI (reference sequence). In nucleotides, the CDR3 is TGTGCCAGCAGTTACTCAGGAGTGAACACTGAAGCTTTCTTT. The encoded protein is CASSYSGVNTEAFF.

The chain has TRBV20-1 and TRBJ1-2, with D maybe TRBD1 (6 bases). The CDR3 is 10 residues long. V was trimmed by 5 bases and J by 6 bases, leaving 7 bases between them. Looked up from germline, CDR1 is DFQATT and CDR2 is SNEGSKA (reference sequence). In DNA form, the CDR3 reads TGCAGTGCTGGGACACATGGCTACACCTTC. Translating it yields CSAGTHGYTF.

This chain links TRBV2 with TRBJ2-1; TRBD1 matches at 8 bases. Germline loops: CDR1 SNHLY, CDR2 FYNNEI. CDR3 length: 15 amino acids. J gave up 6 bases and V 7 bases, and 11 bases lay outside the gene matches. Here the CDR3 DNA reads TGTGCCAGCACCCTGGACAGGGCCAACTTCAATGAGCAGTTCTTC. Protein product: CASTLDRANFNEQFF.

The genes are TRBV6-5 and TRBJ1-5; a weak D match, TRBD1 (5 bases). Trimming took 10 bases from V and 4 from J, leaving 20 bases between them. The CDR3 sequence is 15 residues long. Germline-derived CDR1 and CDR2 are MNHEY and SVGAGI. CDR3 region: CATRLGWGDNQPQHF. The CDR3 DNA sequence: TGTGCCACCCGGTTGGGTTGGGGGGATAATCAGCCCCAGCATTTT.

The gene calls are TRBV6-5 and TRBJ1-1, with D tentatively TRBD1 (5 bases). From germline, CDR1 is MNHEY and CDR2 SVGAGI. CDR3 length equals 14 residues. V lost 6 bases to trimming and J lost 4 bases, with 15 bases between them. CDR3 in amino acids: CASRLTGGGTEAFF. The CDR3 DNA follows: TGTGCCAGCAGACTCACGGGGGGGGGCACTGAAGCTTTCTTT.